This is a list of T cell receptor beta chains from one sample in a study of shared clonotypes between healthy human individuals. The protocol was immunoSEQ multiplex PCR, while the TCRdb copy is restricted to in-frame clones and leaves out a portion. This sample has approximately 740,000 clones, with 80% to 95% found just once. Sequenced input: naive CD8+ T cells sorted from blood. The receptor set was obtained from a man younger than 45 in good health. Each CDR3 is given with its conserved first and last residue. D genes are given only for firm matches. Rows may omit the clone size; those that give it use once, few, many or a size class.

v_gene	abundance	j_gene	d_gene	len	CDR3aa	CDR3nt
TRBV7-9	-	TRBJ1-4	-	14	CATVNLEGDEKLFF	TGTGCCACTGTCAACCTTGAAGGGGACGAAAAACTGTTTTTT
TRBV4-1	-	TRBJ1-2	TRBD1	14	CASRSPGQGYGYTF	TGCGCCAGCAGATCACCGGGACAGGGCTATGGCTACACCTTC
TRBV7-3	-	TRBJ2-2	TRBD2	15	CASSTREGVAGELFF	TGTGCCAGCAGCACCCGGGAGGGGGTGGCCGGGGAGCTGTTTTTT
TRBV5-4	-	TRBJ2-7	TRBD2	14	CASSSGLASYEQYF	TGTGCCAGCAGCTCGGGACTAGCATCCTACGAGCAGTACTTC
TRBV7-2	once	TRBJ1-1	TRBD1	16	CASSRPGQGTDTEAFF	TGTGCCAGCAGCCGGCCGGGACAGGGGACGGACACTGAAGCTTTCTTT
TRBV27	-	TRBJ2-7	TRBD1	13	CASSFGRGYEQYF	TGTGCCAGCAGTTTCGGCAGGGGGTACGAGCAGTACTTC
TRBV5-6	-	TRBJ2-2	TRBD2	17	CASSTRTSGKNTGELFF	TGTGCCAGCAGCACCCGGACTAGCGGGAAAAACACCGGGGAGCTGTTTTTT
TRBV15	-	TRBJ1-3	-	15	CATSRDRGTGNTIYF	TGTGCCACCAGCAGAGACAGGGGCACTGGAAACACCATATATTTT
TRBV7-6	-	TRBJ2-7	-	15	CASSTMEGRPGEQYF	TGTGCCAGCAGCACGATGGAGGGACGACCAGGCGAGCAGTACTTC
TRBV27	-	TRBJ2-1	TRBD1	14	CASSYQRTGDEQFF	TGTGCCAGCAGTTACCAAAGGACAGGGGATGAGCAGTTCTTC
TRBV15	-	TRBJ1-1	-	12	CATSRAYTEAFF	TGTGCCACCAGCAGAGCTTACACTGAAGCTTTCTTT
TRBV29-1	once	TRBJ1-5	TRBD1	14	CSVGTGTGSQPQHF	TGCAGCGTTGGGACCGGGACAGGGAGTCAGCCCCAGCATTTT
TRBV30	once	TRBJ2-3	-	11	CAWSTGEPQYF	TGTGCCTGGAGTACGGGGGAGCCGCAGTATTTT
TRBV29-1	many	TRBJ2-1	-	14	CSANGGTSYNEQFF	TGCAGCGCCAACGGGGGAACCTCCTACAATGAGCAGTTCTTC
TRBV29-1	-	TRBJ1-1	-	16	CSDEGAGRRAMGEAFF	TGCAGCGACGAAGGTGCAGGTCGGCGGGCTATGGGTGAAGCTTTCTTT
TRBV2	-	TRBJ2-3	-	14	CASSAFGQGDTQYF	TGTGCCAGCAGTGCTTTTGGGCAGGGAGATACGCAGTATTTT
TRBV15	-	TRBJ2-1	TRBD1	15	CATSSDRGRMNEQFF	TGTGCCACCAGCAGTGACAGGGGGCGAATGAATGAGCAGTTCTTC
TRBV5-5	-	TRBJ1-5	-	15	CASSLGQGSNQPQHF	TGTGCCAGCAGCTTGGGGCAGGGGAGCAATCAGCCCCAGCATTTT
TRBV29-1	-	TRBJ1-1	-	11	CSVEQGPEAFF	TGCAGCGTTGAACAGGGCCCTGAAGCTTTCTTT
TRBV7-9	-	TRBJ2-1	-	16	CASSFPSASSYNEQFF	TGTGCCAGCAGCTTTCCGTCCGCGAGCTCCTACAATGAGCAGTTCTTC
TRBV27	-	TRBJ2-3	-	14	CASSTTISTDTQYF	TGTGCCAGCAGTACAACCATAAGCACAGATACGCAGTATTTT
TRBV11-2	-	TRBJ2-1	-	17	CASSLPVSGDSYNEQFF	TGTGCCAGCAGCTTACCTGTTAGCGGTGACTCCTACAATGAGCAGTTCTTC